This T cell receptor beta chain was found in a study of post-analysis software for immune sequencing data. From germline, CDR1 is MGHDK and CDR2 SYGVNS. The CDR3 is 21 residues long. Trimming cost V 2 bases and J 4 bases, with 31 bases left between them. Study conclusions and caveats: Patients showed TRBV5-6, TRBV5-1 and TRBV20-1 among roughly 5 TRBV segments more frequent than in controls.

This clonotype was picked up a small number of times. Antigen specificity is unknown. Tagging with unique molecular identifiers was a feature of the TCR beta cDNA libraries. TCRdb re-analysed the PCR reads in MiXCR, keeping a single row per CDR3 protein. This sample yields fewer than 900,000 distinct CDR3 sequences, of which 46% are seen a single time; roughly 4.4% belongs to the top ten. This clonotype was sampled from a girl between 10 and 17 years old with multiple sclerosis. The rearrangement joins TRBV25-1 to TRBJ2-3; possibly TRBD1 for D (7 bases). The specimen sequenced was blood. The CDR3: CASSEIYRAARLGRGADTQYF. For the CDR3, the DNA is TGTGCCAGCAGTGAAATATATCGAGCCGCGCGTCTGGGCAGGGGGGCAGATACGCAGTATTTT.